The 24 T cell receptor beta chains presented below share a single source sample, sequenced in a study of PD-1 blockade in classical Hodgkin lymphoma. In every patient, relapse followed autologous stem cell transplantation, while exposure to brentuximab vedotin differed. Generated by immunoSEQ multiplex PCR, the TCRdb table keeps only in-frame clones and is missing some. The sample holds about 53,000 clones, roughly 80% seen once. Sequencing was performed on peripheral blood mononuclear cells (PBMCs), taken at baseline. All receptors derive from a human donor with classical Hodgkin lymphoma.

This sequence joins TRBV19 and TRBJ1-1; no reliable D call. The CDR3 length is 15 residues. The ends were cut back, 0 bases at V and 5 bases at J, with 13 bases in the middle. CDR1 is LNHDA and CDR2 is SQIVND in the germline V gene (reference sequence). In DNA form, the CDR3 reads TGTGCCAGTAGTATAGACGCACGGGCGGGGACTGAAGCTTTCTTT. Its translation: CASSIDARAGTEAFF.

There are a few counts of this clone. The V gene is TRBV6-5, the J gene TRBJ1-5, with unresolved D. The CDR3 spans 13 residues. CDR1 and CDR2 from the germline V gene are MNHEY and SVGAGI. Trimming cost V 5 bases and J 5 bases, with 10 bases left between them. DNA of the CDR3: TGTGCCAGCAGTCCGATGATGGATCAGCCCCAGCATTTT. Translating it yields CASSPMMDQPQHF.

The gene calls are TRBV6-5 and TRBJ1-2; 7 nucleotides match TRBD1. V trimming: 5 bases; J trimming: 4 bases; junction bases outside the gene matches: 10. The CDR3 is made up of 15 amino acids. Germline CDR1 reads MNHEY; CDR2 reads SVGAGI. The CDR3 sequence: CASSLLGGQSYGYTF. The CDR3 DNA is TGTGCCAGCAGTCTCCTAGGGGGACAGTCCTATGGCTACACCTTC.

This clone was observed once. The chain recombines TRBV6-6 with TRBJ2-1; tentative D call: TRBD2 (5 bases). Germline CDR1 MNHNY, CDR2 SVGAGI (reference sequence). V was shortened by 5 bases and J by 0 bases, with 8 bases between the two germline ends. There are 14 residues in the CDR3. The CDR3 sequence is CASSGSSSYNEQFF. The CDR3 bases are TGTGCCAGCAGTGGGAGTAGCTCCTACAATGAGCAGTTCTTC.

The genes are TRBV9 and TRBJ2-1; 8 bases are a match to TRBD2. The CDR3 is 16 amino acids. Germline loops: CDR1 SGDLS, CDR2 YYNGEE. V was pared by 0 bases and J by 8 bases, with 10 bases of the junction left unmatched. CDR3 loop: CASSVALAEPGDEQFF. CDR3 DNA: TGTGCCAGCAGCGTAGCACTAGCGGAGCCAGGAGATGAGCAGTTCTTC.

This chain connects TRBV19 to TRBJ1-2; unclear D gene. Germline assignment: CDR1 LNHDA and CDR2 SQIVND (reference sequence). Trimming left V 5 bases short and J 4 bases short, with 17 bases between. CDR3 size: 15 residues. The CDR3 region has the DNA TGTGCCAGTAGTTTAGGACGGATTGACATCTATGGCTACACCTTC. It yields the protein CASSLGRIDIYGYTF.

The J gene is TRBJ1-6, the V gene TRBV9; D is ambiguous. Per germline, CDR1 SGDLS and CDR2 YYNGEE. The CDR3 spans 14 residues. V lost 1 base and J 8 bases, leaving 10 bases between the germline ends. The DNA of the CDR3 is TGTGCCAGCAGCGTAATATACCGAGATTCACCCCTCCACTTT. Protein sequence: CASSVIYRDSPLHF.

This rearrangement joins TRBV18 to TRBJ2-3; tentatively, D is TRBD1 (6 bases). The CDR3 totals 15 residues. Germline CDR1 KGHSH, CDR2 LQKENI. The germline V and J ends were trimmed by 4 bases and 5 bases, with 16 bases remaining between them. CDR3: CASSLFDRTGDTQYF. In DNA form, the CDR3 reads TGTGCCAGCTCACTTTTCGACAGGACGGGAGATACGCAGTATTTT. Full variable domain (missing parts from reference TRBV18 and TRBJ2-3): NAGVMQNPRHLVRRRGQEARLRCSPMKGHSHVYWYRQLPEEGLKFMVYLQKENIIDESGMPKERFSAEFPKEGPSILRIQQVVRGDSAAYFCASSLFDRTGDTQYFGPGTRLTVL.

This clone was recorded only once. This chain links TRBV4-2 with TRBJ1-1; D is undetermined. Between the trimmed V and J ends, which lost 1 base and 1 base, there was a span of 7 bases. This CDR3 spans 14 amino acids. Per germline, CDR1 LGHNA and CDR2 YNFKEQ. DNA of the CDR3: TGTGCCAGCAGCCAAGGTAGGGCGAACACTGAAGCTTTCTTT. As protein: CASSQGRANTEAFF.

J is TRBJ2-3 and V is TRBV6-4, with a tentative D call TRBD2 (6 bases). CDR3 length: 14 residues. Germline assignment: CDR1 MRHNA and CDR2 SNTAGT. Trimming took off 2 bases at V and 0 bases at J, with 6 bases between the two ends. In DNA form, the CDR3 reads TGTGCCAGCAGTGACGGGACTAGCACAGATACGCAGTATTTT. Translating gives CASSDGTSTDTQYF.

In its sample, this clone was seen a few times. The gene calls are TRBV30 and TRBJ2-5; no clear D gene. Trimming removed 0 bases from V and 0 bases from J, with 20 bases in between. The CDR3 sequence is 18 residues long. Germline V gives CDR1 GTSNPN, CDR2 SVGIG (reference sequence). CDR3 DNA: TGTGCCTGGAGTGTACGGTCCGGTGCTAGAATTCACCAAGAGACCCAGTACTTC. Protein: CAWSVRSGARIHQETQYF.

V and J are TRBV19 and TRBJ1-4; D call uncertain. The CDR3 has 14 residues. The ends were cut back, 2 bases at V and 3 bases at J, with 7 bases in the middle. Per germline, CDR1 LNHDA and CDR2 SQIVND (reference sequence). Written as DNA, the CDR3 is TGTGCCAGTAGTATATGGGCCTCTAATGAAAAACTGTTTTTT. Translated: CASSIWASNEKLFF.

The rearrangement links TRBV7-3 to TRBJ2-7; D gene unclear. This CDR3 is built from 14 residues. V dropped 5 bases and J dropped 0 bases, with 11 bases sitting between them. From germline, CDR1 is SGHTA and CDR2 FQGTGA. CDR3 nucleotides: TGTGCCAGCAGCCCTGGGGATTCCTCCTACGAGCAGTACTTC. Translation gives CASSPGDSSYEQYF.

The rearrangement uses TRBV6-5 and TRBJ1-1; D unresolved. Trimming removed 2 bases at V and 0 bases at J, with 7 bases between. CDR3 size: 14 residues. CDR1 is MNHEY and CDR2 is SVGAGI in the germline V gene. In DNA, the CDR3 is TGTGCCAGCAGTTACGGCAGGTTGAACACTGAAGCTTTCTTT. It is translated as CASSYGRLNTEAFF.

The rearrangement uses TRBV6-1 and TRBJ2-5; 7 bases agree with TRBD2. The germline V gene has CDR1 MNHNS and CDR2 SASEGT. The CDR3 has 14 residues. V dropped 1 base and J dropped 5; count of bases not matched to a gene: 4. DNA for the CDR3: TGTGCCAGCAGTGAAGGGGGAGGGCTGGAGACCCAGTACTTC. It is translated as CASSEGGGLETQYF.

This clone turned up a few times. V usage is TRBV4-1 and J usage is TRBJ1-5; no clear D. Germline V gene lookup returns CDR1 MGHRA and CDR2 YSYEKL. The V gene lost 0 bases and the J gene lost 2 bases, with 8 bases spanning the gap. This CDR3 has 15 amino acids. The CDR3 reads CASSQDSSRNQPQHF. The CDR3 DNA follows: TGCGCCAGCAGCCAAGACTCCAGTCGCAATCAGCCCCAGCATTTT.

This clone was detected only a few times. The V and J genes are TRBV5-1 and TRBJ1-1; 9 nucleotides align to TRBD1. The V gene end was trimmed by 4 bases and the J gene end by 3 bases; junction bases not matched to a gene: 7. Germline V lookup: CDR1 SGHRS, CDR2 YFSETQ. This CDR3 has 15 residues. CDR3 protein: CASSLGTGLDTEAFF. In DNA, the CDR3 is TGCGCCAGCAGCCTCGGGACAGGGTTAGACACTGAAGCTTTCTTT.

This sequence joins TRBV5-1 and TRBJ2-1; TRBD2 agrees at 11 bases. The CDR3 is made up of 15 amino acids. V was clipped by 1 base and J by 7 bases; unmatched bases: 4. From germline, CDR1 is SGHRS and CDR2 YFSETQ. CDR3 loop: CASSLQGLAVNEQFF. The CDR3 nucleotides read TGCGCCAGCAGCTTGCAGGGACTAGCGGTAAATGAGCAGTTCTTC.

This chain uses TRBV7-9 with TRBJ1-2; 8 bases agree with TRBD1. CDR1 is SEHNR, CDR2 FQNEAQ, per germline (reference sequence). The CDR3 runs 13 residues. The V and J ends lost 6 bases and 4 bases, in that order; junction bases with no gene match: 4. CDR3 amino acids: CASSRQGIYGYTF. CDR3 nucleotide sequence: TGTGCCAGCAGTCGACAGGGGATCTATGGCTACACCTTC.

The chain has TRBV7-9 and TRBJ2-1; the D gene is possibly TRBD2 (5 bases). CDR3 length: 15 amino acids. V was clipped by 5 bases and J by 2 bases, with 13 bases between them. Looked up from germline, CDR1 is SEHNR and CDR2 is FQNEAQ (reference sequence). CDR3 sequence (DNA): TGTGCCAGCAGCCCAGGACTGTTAGCCTACAATGAGCAGTTCTTC. It encodes CASSPGLLAYNEQFF.

The chain combines TRBV18 with TRBJ2-1; possibly TRBD1 for D (6 bases). This CDR3 is 15 amino acids long. V lost 6 bases, J lost 3 bases, and 15 bases lay in between. The germline V gene encodes CDR1 KGHSH and CDR2 LQKENI. The CDR3 reads CASSPDRMSYNEQFF. The CDR3 nucleotides are TGTGCCAGCTCGCCGGACAGAATGAGCTACAATGAGCAGTTCTTC.

V and J are TRBV19 and TRBJ1-2; D uncertain. The V gene lost 1 base and the J gene lost 2 bases, with 8 bases spanning the gap. The germline gives CDR1 LNHDA, CDR2 SQIVND (reference sequence). There are 14 residues in the CDR3. CDR3 bases: TGTGCCAGTAGTATAGTTCAGGCGAACTATGGCTACACCTTC. Translating gives CASSIVQANYGYTF. The full variable domain, its missing parts supplied by reference TRBV19 and TRBJ1-2, is DGGITQSPKYLFRKEGQNVTLSCEQNLNHDAMYWYRQDPGQGLRLIYYSQIVNDFQKGDIAEGYSVSREKKESFPLTVTSAQKNPTAFYLCASSIVQANYGYTFGSGTRLTVV.

The sample holds a few counts of this clone. The chain has TRBV30 and TRBJ1-6; 8 nucleotides align to TRBD1. This CDR3 is 13 amino acids long. Germline values: CDR1 GTSNPN, CDR2 SVGIG (reference sequence). The junction had 5 bases not matched to a gene; V was cut back by 3 bases and J by 10 bases. Here the CDR3 DNA reads TGTGCCTGGAGCCAGGGGGCTGGGTCACCCCTCCACTTT. Translating gives CAWSQGAGSPLHF.

V gene TRBV18 combines with J gene TRBJ2-1; D call uncertain. Trimming left V 2 bases short and J 9 bases short, with 11 bases between. The germline gives CDR1 KGHSH, CDR2 LQKENI. This CDR3 has 13 residues. CDR3 region: CASSPGASGEQFF. The DNA of the CDR3 is TGTGCCAGCTCACCAGGCGCTTCTGGTGAGCAGTTCTTC.